The sequence of this T cell receptor (beta chain) was determined in a study of regulatory T cells in long-lasting Graves disease. CDR3-region Arm-PCR and iRepertoire HTBI primers produced the TCR beta libraries. Each CDR3 protein gets one entry after TCRdb re-called the multiplex PCR reads with MiXCR. The data show more than 300,000 distinct CDR3 sequences, with about 18% seen just once and less than 35% held by the top ten. Time point meaning: persistent/refractory GD, antithyroid drugs over 5 years with positive TRAb. Researchers made the TCR library from RNA that was extracted from PBMCs. Guidelines of the American Thyroid Association were used to diagnose Graves' disease. The CDR3 is made up of 15 amino acids. The V gene lost 3 bases and the J gene lost 15 bases, with 27 bases spanning the gap. Germline CDR1 and CDR2: SQVTM and ANQGSEA.

This TCR was sampled from a female donor with Graves disease. The specimen was peripheral blood mononuclear cells (PBMCs), collected when the disease was refractory, from a patient treated with antithyroid drugs. V and J are TRBV29-1 and TRBJ1-3, with D maybe TRBD1 (5 bases). The CDR3 spells CSVDQGSVGPSSQYF. The CDR3 bases are TGCAGCGTTGACCAGGGATCCGTGGGCCCGTCGTCGCAATATTTT.